The 18 T cell receptor beta chains listed next were all sequenced from one sample in a study of cytomegalovirus exposure and HLA in healthy donors. Both 60 Vbeta primers and 13 Jbeta primers went into the PCR. Profiling relied on immunoSEQ multiplex PCR, and the TCRdb table lists in-frame clones only, not all of them. Among 100,000 to 150,000 clones listed, 60% to 85% were seen once. Specimen: PBMCs. These receptors came from a female donor in good health and CMV-seronegative.

In this sample, this clone turned up once. The CDR3 sequence is CATSGLAGEGGNEQFF. The CDR3 nucleotides are TGTGCCACCTCGGGGCTAGCGGGAGAAGGAGGCAATGAGCAGTTCTTC. The V and J genes are TRBV2 and TRBJ2-1, with 10 bases fitting TRBD2. This CDR3 has 16 amino acids. CDR1 and CDR2 (germline): SNHLY, FYNNEI. V was clipped by 10 bases and J by 6 bases; unmatched bases: 15. Full variable domain (outside the CDR3, taken from reference TRBV2 and TRBJ2-1): EPEVTQTPSHQVTQMGQEVILRCVPISNHLYFYWYRQILGQKVEFLVSFYNNEISEKSEIFDDQFSVERPDGSNFTLKIRSTKLEDSAMYFCATSGLAGEGGNEQFFGPGTRLTVL.

The rearrangement uses TRBV25-1 and TRBJ1-2; D is unresolved. V was clipped by 6 bases and J by 8 bases, with 16 bases between them. CDR1 and CDR2 (germline): MGHDK, SYGVNS. The CDR3 runs 13 residues. For the CDR3, the DNA is TGTGCCAGCAGCGTCACTGAGACTCAGGGCTACACCTTC. It is translated as CASSVTETQGYTF.

CDR3 region: CASSLLGQGRETQYF. The CDR3 bases are TGTGCCAGCAGCCTCCTCGGACAGGGTCGCGAGACCCAGTACTTC. This chain uses TRBV9 with TRBJ2-5; 8 bases line up with TRBD1. Germline CDR1 SGDLS, CDR2 YYNGEE. This CDR3 is built from 15 residues. Germline trimming cut 4 bases from V and 5 bases from J; bases unmatched to any gene: 10.

The V call is TRBV9, the J call TRBJ2-7, with 9 bases lining up with TRBD1. The V and J ends lost 0 bases and 7 bases, in that order; junction bases with no gene match: 8. The CDR3 has 15 amino acids. The V gene's germline CDR1 is SGDLS and CDR2 YYNGEE. The DNA of the CDR3 is TGTGCCAGCAGCGTAGGGAGGGACAGGGAATTAGAGCAGTACTTC. It encodes CASSVGRDRELEQYF.

CDR3 DNA sequence: TGTGCCAGCTCACCAGCATCGGGACAGGGTTACGAGCAGTACTTC. Residues: CASSPASGQGYEQYF. V gene TRBV18 combines with J gene TRBJ2-7; 9 bases map to TRBD1. Germline assignment: CDR1 KGHSH and CDR2 LQKENI. The CDR3 runs to 15 residues. V was clipped by 2 bases and J by 4 bases; unmatched bases: 6.

CDR3 DNA: TGTGCCTGGAGTGATAACAGGGGATCGTACAATGAGCAGTTCTTC. Translated, it gives CAWSDNRGSYNEQFF. The rearrangement joins TRBV30 to TRBJ2-1; TRBD1 matches 7 bases. CDR3 size: 15 residues. V shed 1 base and J 4 bases; nucleotides not matched to a gene: 7. Germline CDR1 and CDR2: GTSNPN and SVGIG (reference sequence).

V usage is TRBV4-2 and J usage is TRBJ2-5; 7 bases match TRBD2. V was clipped by 2 bases and J by 5 bases; unmatched bases: 11. The CDR3 length is 16 residues. Germline-derived CDR1 and CDR2 are LGHNA and YNFKEQ. CDR3 protein: CASSQLTGGVGETQYF. CDR3 DNA: TGTGCCAGCAGCCAACTTACGGGGGGAGTGGGGGAGACCCAGTACTTC.

A remark on this clone: The same CDR3 also results from other DNA sequences found in this sample. This chain uses TRBV15 with TRBJ2-3; a possible D gene is TRBD2 (6 bases). V was shortened by 0 bases and J by 0 bases, with 7 bases between the two germline ends. The CDR3 has 15 amino acids. In germline, CDR1 is LNHNV, CDR2 YYDKDF (reference sequence). The chain's CDR3 is CATSRDGTSTDTQYF. The DNA of the CDR3 is TGTGCCACCAGCAGAGACGGGACTAGCACAGATACGCAGTATTTT.

The rearrangement links TRBV2 to TRBJ2-3, with unresolved D. Trimming left V 7 bases short and J 5 bases short, with 13 bases between. Germline V gene lookup returns CDR1 SNHLY and CDR2 FYNNEI. This CDR3 comprises 13 residues. Here the CDR3 reads CASNPFTGDTQYF. The DNA of the CDR3 is TGTGCCAGCAATCCCTTTACTGGAGATACGCAGTATTTT. Complete variable domain (other parts from reference TRBV2 and TRBJ2-3): EPEVTQTPSHQVTQMGQEVILRCVPISNHLYFYWYRQILGQKVEFLVSFYNNEISEKSEIFDDQFSVERPDGSNFTLKIRSTKLEDSAMYFCASNPFTGDTQYFGPGTRLTVL.

The rearrangement links TRBV7-8 to TRBJ2-7, with a tentative D call TRBD1 (5 bases). V was trimmed by 5 bases and J by 3 bases, leaving 17 bases between them. The CDR3 length is 15 residues. Looked up from germline, CDR1 is SGHVS and CDR2 is FQNEAQ. In DNA, the CDR3 is TGTGCCAGCAGCAGCGACAGATTTAAGAGCTACGAGCAGTACTTC. Translation gives CASSSDRFKSYEQYF. Combining the CDR3 with reference TRBV7-8 and TRBJ2-7 gives the whole variable domain GAGVSQSPRYKVAKRGQDVALRCDPISGHVSLFWYQQALGQGPEFLTYFQNEAQLDKSGLPSDRFFAERPEGSVSTLKIQRTQQEDSAVYLCASSSDRFKSYEQYFGPGTRLTVT.

V usage is TRBV27 and J usage is TRBJ1-5; no reliable D call. Germline lookup yields CDR1 MNHEY and CDR2 SMNVEV (reference sequence). V gave up 4 bases and J gave up 5 bases, with 9 bases separating them. CDR3 size: 13 residues. CDR3 sequence: CASSSVLDQPQHF. The CDR3 coding sequence is TGTGCCAGCAGTTCGGTCCTGGATCAGCCCCAGCATTTT.

This clone has just a few counts. The chain employs TRBV5-1 and TRBJ2-3; 15 bases line up with TRBD2. The germline gives CDR1 SGHRS, CDR2 YFSETQ. The CDR3 totals 18 residues. V lost 4 bases and J lost 1; bases outside the gene matches: 7. The CDR3 DNA is TGCGCCAGCAGCGGGACTAGCGGGGGGTCCGATGGCACAGATACGCAGTATTTT. This gives the protein CASSGTSGGSDGTDTQYF.

This chain links TRBV18 with TRBJ2-1, with 12 bases aligning to TRBD2. The CDR3 runs to 18 residues. Per the germline V gene, CDR1 is KGHSH and CDR2 is LQKENI. The trim removed 0 bases at V and 6 bases at J, leaving 9 bases unmatched. CDR3 sequence: CASSPPPTSGRSINEQFF. In DNA, the CDR3 is TGTGCCAGCTCACCACCCCCGACTAGCGGGAGATCTATCAATGAGCAGTTCTTC.

This clone occurred once. The chain carries TRBV18 and TRBJ2-7; 8 nucleotides line up with TRBD2. Per the germline V gene, CDR1 is KGHSH and CDR2 is LQKENI. Losses at the gene ends were 0 bases for V and 5 bases for J; bases not matched to a gene: 6. This CDR3 has 15 residues. The CDR3 region is CASSPPSGRSDEQYF. In DNA, the CDR3 is TGTGCCAGCTCACCACCGAGCGGGAGATCCGACGAGCAGTACTTC.

The rearrangement links TRBV5-4 to TRBJ1-2; 7 nucleotides line up with TRBD1. The CDR3 loop spans 18 amino acids. Per the germline V gene, CDR1 is SGHNT and CDR2 is YYREEE (reference sequence). V was clipped by 4 bases and J by 6 bases; unmatched bases: 21. Here the CDR3 reads CASSQRLVDQGGRDGYTF. The CDR3 DNA follows: TGTGCCAGCAGCCAACGTCTGGTTGACCAGGGGGGTCGGGATGGCTACACCTTC.

This chain links TRBV7-8 with TRBJ2-2; D ambiguous. The CDR3 runs to 15 residues. CDR1 and CDR2 (germline): SGHVS, FQNEAQ. The germline V and J ends were trimmed by 1 base and 7 bases, with 13 bases remaining between them. Written as DNA, the CDR3 is TGTGCCAGCAGCTTAGGAGTTTCAGCGATCGGGGAGCTGTTTTTT. Its translation: CASSLGVSAIGELFF.

The chain joins TRBV21-1 to TRBJ2-7; the table's TRBD1 call for D was not verified on the DNA. TRBV21-1 is listed as a pseudogene. CDR3 size: 16 residues. Written as DNA, the CDR3 is TGTGCCAGCAGCAAAGGGAACCGGGACAGGGGCTACGAGCAGTACTTC. This sequence encodes CASSKGNRDRGYEQYF.

The chain combines TRBV7-9 with TRBJ2-5; 11 bases line up with TRBD1. This CDR3 is 14 amino acids long. The V gene end was trimmed by 4 bases and the J gene end by 3 bases; junction bases not matched to a gene: 1. Germline V gene sequence: CDR1 SEHNR, CDR2 FQNEAQ (reference sequence). The CDR3, as DNA: TGTGCCAGCAGCTCGGGACAGGGGGAAGAGACCCAGTACTTC. Translation gives CASSSGQGEETQYF.